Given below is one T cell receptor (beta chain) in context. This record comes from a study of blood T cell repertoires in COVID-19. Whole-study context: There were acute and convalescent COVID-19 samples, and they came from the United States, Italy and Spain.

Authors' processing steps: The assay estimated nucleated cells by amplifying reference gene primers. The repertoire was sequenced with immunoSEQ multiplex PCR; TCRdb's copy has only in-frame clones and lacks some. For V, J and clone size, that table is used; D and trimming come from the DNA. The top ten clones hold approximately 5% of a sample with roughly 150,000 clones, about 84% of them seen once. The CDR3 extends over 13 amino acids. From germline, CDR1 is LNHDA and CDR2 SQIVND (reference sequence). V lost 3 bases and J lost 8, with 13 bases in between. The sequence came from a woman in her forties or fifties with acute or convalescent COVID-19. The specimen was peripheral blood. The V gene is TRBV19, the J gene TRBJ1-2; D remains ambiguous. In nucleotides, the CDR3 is TGTGCCAGTAGTATGGTCGGGGAGGGCGGCTACACCTTC. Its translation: CASSMVGEGGYTF.